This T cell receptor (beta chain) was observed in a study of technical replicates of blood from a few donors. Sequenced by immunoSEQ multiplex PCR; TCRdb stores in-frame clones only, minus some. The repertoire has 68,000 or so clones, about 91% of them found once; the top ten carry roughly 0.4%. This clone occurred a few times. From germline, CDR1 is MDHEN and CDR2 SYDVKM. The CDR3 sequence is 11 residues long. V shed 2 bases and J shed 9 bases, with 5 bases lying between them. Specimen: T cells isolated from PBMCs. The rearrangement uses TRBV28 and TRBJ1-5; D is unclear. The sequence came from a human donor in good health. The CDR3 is CASSLGRPQHF. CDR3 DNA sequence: TGTGCCAGCAGTTTAGGGAGGCCCCAGCATTTT. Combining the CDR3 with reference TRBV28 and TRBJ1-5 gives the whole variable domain DVKVTQSSRYLVKRTGEKVFLECVQDMDHENMFWYRQDPGLGLRLIYFSYDVKMKEKGDIPEGYSVSREKKERFSLILESASTNQTSMYLCASSLGRPQHFGDGTRLSIL.